These T cell receptor beta chains were read from a single sample in a study of blood T cell repertoires in COVID-19. Repertoires were generated with immunoSEQ multiplex PCR, while TCRdb's copy carries only in-frame clones and drops some. The repertoire holds 25,000 to 30,000 clones, with less than 90% as singletons. The sequenced sample was peripheral blood. The receptors here all came from a human donor in a cohort sampled during active COVID-19. Each CDR3 is given with its conserved first and last residue. The D gene is left open where the match is weak.

V gene	J gene	D gene	CDR3 protein
TRBV28	TRBJ2-7	NA	CASRLEGPYEQYF
TRBV20-1	TRBJ1-1	TRBD1	CSASWTGGPNTEAFF
TRBV11-3	TRBJ1-1	NA	CASSRAERNTEAFF
TRBV6-5	TRBJ2-5	TRBD2	CASSSGGAQETQYF
TRBV11-2	TRBJ2-3	TRBD2	CASSLKPGLGSDTQYF
TRBV24-1	TRBJ1-2	TRBD1	CATSEGQGARGYTF
TRBV29-1	TRBJ1-1	NA	CSVLRRAGGNTEAFF
TRBV12-3/TRBV12-4	TRBJ2-2	TRBD2	CAGAGGRTGELFF
TRBV18	TRBJ1-1	NA	CASSQTSGNTEAFF
TRBV30	TRBJ1-3	TRBD1	CAVKQGAGNTIYF
TRBV11-3	TRBJ1-1	NA	CASSSRTGQEGTEAFF
TRBV7-2	TRBJ2-3	TRBD1	CASSLGQGGPNTDTQYF
TRBV19	TRBJ1-6	NA	CASRQSSYNSPLHF
TRBV5-1	TRBJ2-2	NA	CASMGGGGTGELFF
TRBV9	TRBJ2-1	NA	CASSGGVTSYNEQFF
TRBV7-3	TRBJ2-1	TRBD2	CASSTGTSGGAPQFF
TRBV28	TRBJ1-2	TRBD1	CASSFGTGASGYTF
TRBV7-9	TRBJ1-2	NA	CASSLHGMAYGYTF
TRBV11-3	TRBJ2-7	TRBD2	CASSLSSPMTSGGAHEQYF
TRBV27	TRBJ2-3	TRBD2	CASSLSRSGGVTDTQYF
TRBV15	TRBJ2-7	NA	CATSRVGGAYEQYF
TRBV6-5	TRBJ1-2	NA	CASTRGGFGYGYTF
TRBV9	TRBJ1-1	NA	CASSARQGSGTEAFF
TRBV7-2	TRBJ1-3	NA	CASSPTGTGNTIYF
TRBV3-1/TRBV3-2	TRBJ1-5	TRBD1	CASSRGQGMRDSNQPQHF
TRBV6-2/TRBV6-3	TRBJ2-1	TRBD1	CASSYPRGRNEQFF
TRBV4-3	TRBJ2-1	TRBD1	CASSQEWDRGPSYNEQFF
TRBV6-5	TRBJ1-2	TRBD1	CASSYEQGTANYGYTF
TRBV27	TRBJ2-7	NA	CASTAGGVVSEQYF
TRBV27	TRBJ1-3	NA	CASSLTIGNTIYF
TRBV7-9	TRBJ1-5	NA	CASSPSNQPQHF
TRBV7-6	TRBJ2-2	NA	CASSLAGGLSGELFF
TRBV24-1	TRBJ1-5	NA	CATSDHRAFNQPQHF
TRBV6-5	TRBJ1-1	NA	CASRQGPNTEAFF
TRBV6-6	TRBJ1-5	NA	CASRGDSNGQPQHF
TRBV6-5	TRBJ1-2	NA	CASSQGYGYTF
TRBV19	TRBJ1-1	TRBD1	CASSLLGLGTGRTEAFF
TRBV28	TRBJ1-2	NA	CASSLSRGGYGYTF
TRBV7-8	TRBJ2-7	TRBD2	CASSSSSGRTYEQYF
TRBV19	TRBJ2-7	NA	CASSPLTATYEQYF
TRBV7-2	TRBJ1-2	NA	CASSLAGGHGLYGYTF
TRBV4-3	TRBJ2-3	TRBD2	CASSQDPGLAGTDTQYF
TRBV11-2	TRBJ1-6	TRBD1	CASRKPGQRNSPLHF